The 29 T cell receptor beta chains below were found in one sample sequenced in a study of cytomegalovirus exposure and HLA in healthy donors. The PCR contained 60 Vbeta and 13 Jbeta primers. The table came from immunoSEQ multiplex PCR; TCRdb's copy has only in-frame clones and leaves some out. The sample gives around 180,000 clones, around 84% of which show up once; 1.5% to 2% is in the top ten. Sequencing was carried out using PBMCs. These receptor sequences come from a woman aged 18-29 years in good health and CMV-seronegative.

Regarding this clone: One junction end disagrees with the germline gene, perhaps due to a read error. The gene calls are TRBV7-7 and TRBJ2-7; 8 bases match TRBD1. This CDR3 comprises 19 residues. In germline, CDR1 is SSHAT, CDR2 FNYEAQ (reference sequence). The DNA of the CDR3 is TGTGCTAGCAGCTTAGTGGATGGCCGTGGACAGGGCCACTCCTACGAGCAGTACTTC. Translation gives CASSLVDGRGQGHSYEQYF. The full variable domain, with the rest looked up from reference TRBV7-7 and TRBJ2-7, is GAGVSQSPRYKVTKRGQDVTLRCDPISSHATLYWYQQALGQGPEFLTYFNYEAQPDKSGLPSDRFSAERPEGSISTLTIQRTEQRDSAMYRCASSLVDGRGQGHSYEQYFGPGTRLTVT.

The chain employs TRBV5-1 and TRBJ1-2; weak D call: TRBD1 (6 bases). CDR3 length: 17 residues. Per germline, CDR1 SGHRS and CDR2 YFSETQ. V shed 4 bases and J shed 6 bases, with 25 bases lying between them. In DNA form, the CDR3 reads TGCGCCAGCAGCAGGGCAGGGGTCCCTCTTTCTCGGCATGGCTACACCTTC. This translates into CASSRAGVPLSRHGYTF. Complete variable domain (other parts from reference TRBV5-1 and TRBJ1-2): KAGVTQTPRYLIKTRGQQVTLSCSPISGHRSVSWYQQTPGQGLQFLFEYFSETQRNKGNFPGRFSGRQFSNSRSEMNVSTLELGDSALYLCASSRAGVPLSRHGYTFGSGTRLTVV.

This clone was seen just once. At the DNA level, this CDR3 is encoded by other sequences in the same sample as well. V gene TRBV18 combines with J gene TRBJ1-4, with D hard to call. The length of the CDR3 is 14 residues. V was cut by 3 bases and J by 0 bases, with 5 bases left in between. Germline CDR1 reads KGHSH; CDR2 reads LQKENI. DNA of the CDR3: TGTGCCAGCTCACCCGGGGCAACTAATGAAAAACTGTTTTTT. It encodes CASSPGATNEKLFF.

The rearrangement joins TRBV9 to TRBJ2-1, with no clear D. Between the trimmed V and J ends, which lost 3 bases and 7 bases, there was a span of 8 bases. Germline-derived CDR1 and CDR2 are SGDLS and YYNGEE. CDR3 size: 12 residues. As DNA, the CDR3 is TGTGCCAGCAGCGGAATCCGGAATGAGCAGTTCTTC. Protein product: CASSGIRNEQFF.

The chain has TRBV9 and TRBJ1-2; maybe TRBD1 (6 bases). V was shortened by 0 bases and J by 6 bases, with 12 bases between the two germline ends. CDR1 is SGDLS and CDR2 is YYNGEE in the germline V gene. The CDR3 consists of 14 residues. The CDR3 is CASSVAGGAHGYTF. DNA of the CDR3: TGTGCCAGCAGCGTAGCCGGGGGGGCGCATGGCTACACCTTC. The full variable domain, with the rest looked up from reference TRBV9 and TRBJ1-2, is DSGVTQTPKHLITATGQRVTLRCSPRSGDLSVYWYQQSLDQGLQFLIQYYNGEERAKGNILERFSAQQFPDLHSELNLSSLELGDSALYFCASSVAGGAHGYTFGSGTRLTVV.

V and J are TRBV7-9 and TRBJ1-2; the match to TRBD1 covers 8 bases. The CDR3 length is 16 residues. The germline V gene encodes CDR1 SEHNR and CDR2 FQNEAQ (reference sequence). Trimming removed 5 bases from V and 2 bases from J; junction bases left unmatched: 10. CDR3 nucleotide sequence: TGTGCCAGCAGCCTGGACAGGGAATGGGGGAACTATGGCTACACCTTC. Its translation: CASSLDREWGNYGYTF.

The chain has TRBV27 and TRBJ2-6; possibly TRBD2 for D (5 bases). The CDR3 has 14 amino acids. Germline V gene sequence: CDR1 MNHEY, CDR2 SMNVEV (reference sequence). V lost 4 bases, J lost 2 bases, and 6 bases lay in between. The chain's CDR3 is CASSYGTGANVLTF. In DNA form, the CDR3 reads TGTGCCAGCAGTTACGGGACTGGGGCCAACGTCCTGACTTTC. The complete variable domain, with remaining parts taken from reference TRBV27 and TRBJ2-6, reads EAQVTQNPRYLITVTGKKLTVTCSQNMNHEYMSWYRQDPGLGLRQIYYSMNVEVTDKGDVPEGYKVSRKEKRNFPLILESPSPNQTSLYFCASSYGTGANVLTFGAGSRLTVL.

This clone was seen only once. The chain has TRBV7-8 and TRBJ1-2; no clear D. V was pared by 4 bases and J by 0 bases, with 6 bases between. The CDR3 consists of 13 residues. In germline, CDR1 is SGHVS, CDR2 FQNEAQ. This CDR3 is CASSYGTNYGYTF. CDR3 nucleotide sequence: TGTGCCAGCAGCTACGGGACTAACTATGGCTACACCTTC.

The rearrangement uses TRBV5-6 and TRBJ1-5, with D possibly matching TRBD1 (6 bases). The germline V gene encodes CDR1 SGHDT and CDR2 YYEEEE. The CDR3 runs 15 residues. Trimming stripped 5 bases from V and 1 base from J, with 13 bases between. The CDR3: CASSLQGLSNQPQHF. The CDR3 DNA reads TGTGCCAGCAGTCTACAGGGATTGAGCAATCAGCCCCAGCATTTT.

This clone came up once. The genes are TRBV4-1 and TRBJ2-2; D may be TRBD1 (6 bases). V dropped 0 bases and J dropped 5 bases, with 10 bases sitting between them. Germline V CDR1 and CDR2: MGHRA, YSYEKL. This CDR3 is built from 15 residues. CDR3 protein: CASSQEVGGTGELFF. CDR3 nucleotides: TGCGCCAGCAGCCAAGAGGTAGGGGGAACCGGGGAGCTGTTTTTT.

Only one count was recorded for this clone. The chain has TRBV7-9 and TRBJ2-7; TRBD1 aligns across 7 bases. The germline CDR1 and CDR2 sequences are SEHNR and FQNEAQ (reference sequence). The CDR3 length is 13 residues. V was clipped by 8 bases and J by 2 bases; unmatched bases: 6. The CDR3 nucleotides read TGTGCCAGCGGACGGACAGGTCCCTACGAGCAGTACTTC. Translating it yields CASGRTGPYEQYF.

The genes are TRBV15 and TRBJ1-5; D is possibly TRBD1 (5 bases). The germline V gene has CDR1 LNHNV and CDR2 YYDKDF (reference sequence). Trimming took 5 bases from V and 3 from J, leaving 14 bases between them. The CDR3 sequence is 15 residues long. CDR3 DNA: TGTGCCACCAGCCCAGGGTTAGGGATCAATCAGCCCCAGCATTTT. Its translation is CATSPGLGINQPQHF. The whole variable domain, filled in from reference TRBV15 and TRBJ1-5, reads DAMVIQNPRYQVTQFGKPVTLSCSQTLNHNVMYWYQQKSSQAPKLLFHYYDKDFNNEADTPDNFQSRRPNTSFCFLDIRSPGLGDTAMYLCATSPGLGINQPQHFGDGTRLSIL.

This chain links TRBV25-1 with TRBJ2-1, with TRBD1 identical over 7 bases. Germline CDR1 and CDR2: MGHDK and SYGVNS. The junction had 5 bases not matched to a gene; V was cut back by 4 bases and J by 2 bases. The CDR3 sequence is 15 residues long. In nucleotides, the CDR3 is TGTGCCAGCAGTGGATGGGACAGTCCCTACAATGAGCAGTTCTTC. Translating gives CASSGWDSPYNEQFF.

The chain has TRBV29-1 and TRBJ2-3, with 7 positions matching TRBD1. The germline V gene has CDR1 SQVTM and CDR2 ANQGSEA. The CDR3 has 14 amino acids. The J segment lost 0 bases and the V segment lost 6 bases, leaving 6 bases of the junction unmatched. In nucleotides, the CDR3 is TGCAGCGTCCAGACAGGGTTTAGCACAGATACGCAGTATTTT. Translating it yields CSVQTGFSTDTQYF.

This clone turned up a few times. The gene calls are TRBV7-2 and TRBJ2-1; 9 positions match TRBD2. The CDR3 length is 17 residues. The V gene's germline CDR1 is SGHTA and CDR2 FQGNSA. Trimming removed 1 base from V and 0 bases from J; junction bases left unmatched: 4. The CDR3 here is CASSLVGTSFSYNEQFF. The CDR3 DNA sequence: TGTGCCAGCAGCTTAGTAGGGACTAGCTTCTCCTACAATGAGCAGTTCTTC.

The V call is TRBV28, the J call TRBJ2-7; D possibly corresponds to TRBD2 (6 bases). There are 14 residues in the CDR3. Germline assignment: CDR1 MDHEN and CDR2 SYDVKM. V gave up 10 bases and J gave up 0 bases, with 16 bases separating them. CDR3 nucleotides: TGTGCCACCGCCCTGGGGGGACCCTCCTACGAGCAGTACTTC. Encoded protein: CATALGGPSYEQYF.

This chain connects TRBV4-1 to TRBJ1-2, with D perhaps matching TRBD1 (6 bases). From germline, CDR1 is MGHRA and CDR2 YSYEKL. The CDR3 has 16 residues. V was shortened by 4 bases and J by 4 bases, with 19 bases between the two germline ends. The CDR3 nucleotides read TGCGCCAGCAGCCCTATGACAGGAGGAGGTTCCTATGGCTACACCTTC. Translating it yields CASSPMTGGGSYGYTF.

This chain uses TRBV5-1 with TRBJ1-2; 9 nucleotides match TRBD1. Trimming at V came to 0 bases and at J to 7 bases, leaving 1 base not matched to a gene. Germline lookup yields CDR1 SGHRS and CDR2 YFSETQ. The CDR3 loop spans 13 amino acids. The CDR3 DNA is TGCGCCAGCAGCTTGGGGGACAGGGTTGGCTACACCTTC. Translation: CASSLGDRVGYTF.

This chain uses TRBV4-1 with TRBJ1-2; TRBD1 might be the D (6 bases). Trimming pared 0 bases from V and 4 bases from J, leaving 12 bases between. Germline CDR1 is MGHRA and CDR2 is YSYEKL. The CDR3 runs to 15 residues. CDR3 nucleotides: TGCGCCAGCAGCCAAGAACAGGGTTGGATCTATGGCTACACCTTC. It translates to CASSQEQGWIYGYTF.

As for this clone: Other DNA sequences in this sample translate to the same CDR3. V is TRBV27 and J is TRBJ2-1; TRBD2 matches 11 bases. The J segment lost 2 bases and the V segment lost 5 bases, leaving 2 bases of the junction unmatched. The CDR3 totals 15 residues. The germline gives CDR1 MNHEY, CDR2 SMNVEV (reference sequence). CDR3 nucleotides: TGTGCCAGCAGTCAGACTAGCGGGGCCTACAATGAGCAGTTCTTC. Translation: CASSQTSGAYNEQFF.

The genes are TRBV6-4 and TRBJ2-1, with TRBD2 identical over 7 bases. The V gene's germline CDR1 is MRHNA and CDR2 SNTAGT. The CDR3 is 15 residues long. J gave up 1 base and V 4 bases, and 4 bases lay outside the gene matches. The CDR3 sequence: CASSVGRESYNEQFF. The CDR3 DNA follows: TGTGCCAGCAGTGTAGGGCGGGAGTCCTACAATGAGCAGTTCTTC.

The rearrangement links TRBV4-1 to TRBJ2-3, with D perhaps TRBD2 (6 bases). Germline lookup yields CDR1 MGHRA and CDR2 YSYEKL. This CDR3 is 15 amino acids long. V dropped 4 bases and J dropped 5 bases, with 16 bases sitting between them. As DNA, the CDR3 is TGCGCCAGCAGCCTCCTCTGGGGAGCGGGAGATACGCAGTATTTT. Amino acids: CASSLLWGAGDTQYF.

V gene TRBV5-4 combines with J gene TRBJ2-1; 8 bases map to TRBD2. The length of the CDR3 is 12 residues. J gave up 6 bases and V 4 bases, and 0 bases lay outside the gene matches. From germline, CDR1 is SGHNT and CDR2 YYREEE (reference sequence). The CDR3 DNA sequence: TGTGCCAGCAGCGGGACTAGCAATGAGCAGTTCTTC. Its translation: CASSGTSNEQFF.

J is TRBJ1-1 and V is TRBV6-5, with D unresolved. The CDR3 length is 13 residues. Per the germline V gene, CDR1 is MNHEY and CDR2 is SVGAGI. With 7 bases removed from V and 4 bases from J, the gap between germline ends came to 13 bases. CDR3 region: CASTPLRGTEAFF. CDR3 DNA sequence: TGTGCCAGCACCCCGCTGAGAGGCACTGAAGCTTTCTTT.

The chain combines TRBV30 with TRBJ1-2; TRBD1 matches at 8 bases. The CDR3 is made up of 13 amino acids. Trimming removed 3 bases from V and 5 bases from J; junction bases left unmatched: 5. Germline lookup yields CDR1 GTSNPN and CDR2 SVGIG (reference sequence). CDR3 amino acids: CAWRSTGGYGYTF. DNA for the CDR3: TGTGCCTGGAGGAGCACAGGGGGGTATGGCTACACCTTC. Filled out from reference TRBV30 and TRBJ1-2, the complete variable domain reads SQTIHQWPATLVQPVGSPLSLECTVEGTSNPNLYWYRQAAGRGLQLLFYSVGIGQISSEVPQNLSASRPQDRQFILSSKKLLLSDSGFYLCAWRSTGGYGYTFGSGTRLTVV.

The rearrangement joins TRBV5-5 to TRBJ2-4; TRBD2 matches 7 bases. J was trimmed by 6 bases and V by 0 bases; bases with no gene match: 12. The CDR3 has 17 residues. The V gene's germline CDR1 is SGHKS and CDR2 YYEKEE (reference sequence). The CDR3 is CASSLGPAGVLVNIQYF. The CDR3 DNA is TGTGCCAGCAGCTTGGGACCCGCGGGAGTTTTAGTAAACATTCAGTACTTC.

The chain couples TRBV27 to TRBJ1-1; D is uncertain. V was clipped by 6 bases and J by 4 bases, with 15 bases between them. The CDR3 is 14 amino acids. Per germline, CDR1 MNHEY and CDR2 SMNVEV (reference sequence). This CDR3 reads CASRIGFGGTEAFF. In nucleotides, the CDR3 is TGTGCCAGCAGGATCGGGTTCGGAGGCACTGAAGCTTTCTTT.

This chain uses TRBV25-1 with TRBJ2-3, with TRBD1 identical over 7 bases. Germline-derived CDR1 and CDR2 are MGHDK and SYGVNS. CDR3 length: 16 amino acids. The V and J ends lost 3 bases and 0 bases, in that order; junction bases with no gene match: 6. In DNA, the CDR3 is TGTGCCAGCAGTGATAAGGGACAGAATAGCACAGATACGCAGTATTTT. Protein product: CASSDKGQNSTDTQYF. The entire variable domain, with the rest obtained from reference TRBV25-1 and TRBJ2-3, is as follows: EADIYQTPRYLVIGTGKKITLECSQTMGHDKMYWYQQDPGMELHLIHYSYGVNSTEKGDLSSESTVSRIRTEHFPLTLESARPSHTSQYLCASSDKGQNSTDTQYFGPGTRLTVL.

V is TRBV7-8 and J is TRBJ2-3, with TRBD2 matching 10 bases. V shed 4 bases, J shed 2 bases, and the junction held 9 bases outside the gene matches. There are 17 residues in the CDR3. Per the germline V gene, CDR1 is SGHVS and CDR2 is FQNEAQ. The CDR3 protein is CASSWHLLAGLTDTQYF. The CDR3 bases are TGTGCCAGCAGCTGGCACCTACTAGCGGGACTCACAGATACGCAGTATTTT.